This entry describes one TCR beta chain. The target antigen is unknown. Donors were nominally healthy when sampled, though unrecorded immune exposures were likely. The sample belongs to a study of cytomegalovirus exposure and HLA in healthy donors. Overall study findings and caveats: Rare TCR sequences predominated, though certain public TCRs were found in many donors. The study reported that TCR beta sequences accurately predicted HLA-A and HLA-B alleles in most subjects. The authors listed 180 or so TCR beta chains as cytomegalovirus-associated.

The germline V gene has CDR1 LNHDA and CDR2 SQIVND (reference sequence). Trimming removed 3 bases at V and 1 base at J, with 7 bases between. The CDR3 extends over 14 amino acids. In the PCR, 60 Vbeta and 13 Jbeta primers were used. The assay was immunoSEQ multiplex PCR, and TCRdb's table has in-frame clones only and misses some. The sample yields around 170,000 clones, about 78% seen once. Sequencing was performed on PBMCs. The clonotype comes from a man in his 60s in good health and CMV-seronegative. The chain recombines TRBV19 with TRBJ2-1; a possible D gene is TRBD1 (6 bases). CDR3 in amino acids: CASSMRGSYNEQFF. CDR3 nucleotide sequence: TGTGCCAGTAGTATGAGGGGGTCCTACAATGAGCAGTTCTTC.